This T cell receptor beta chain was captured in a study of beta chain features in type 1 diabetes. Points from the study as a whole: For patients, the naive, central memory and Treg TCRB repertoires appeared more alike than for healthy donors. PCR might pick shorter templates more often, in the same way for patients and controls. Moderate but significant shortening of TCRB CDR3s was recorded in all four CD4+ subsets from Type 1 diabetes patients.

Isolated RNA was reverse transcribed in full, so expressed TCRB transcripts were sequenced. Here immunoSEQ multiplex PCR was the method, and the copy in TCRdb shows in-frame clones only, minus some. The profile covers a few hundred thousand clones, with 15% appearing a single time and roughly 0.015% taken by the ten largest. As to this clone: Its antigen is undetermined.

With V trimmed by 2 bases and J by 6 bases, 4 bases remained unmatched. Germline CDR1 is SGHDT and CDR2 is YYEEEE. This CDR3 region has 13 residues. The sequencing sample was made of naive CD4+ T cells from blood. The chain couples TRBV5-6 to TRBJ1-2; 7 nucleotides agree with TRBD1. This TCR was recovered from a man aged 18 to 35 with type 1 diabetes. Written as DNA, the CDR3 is TGTGCCAGCAGCTTTCAAGACAGGGATGGCTACACCTTC. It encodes CASSFQDRDGYTF. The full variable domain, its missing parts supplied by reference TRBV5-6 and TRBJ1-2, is DAGVTQSPTHLIKTRGQQVTLRCSPKSGHDTVSWYQQALGQGPQFIFQYYEEEERQRGNFPDRFSGHQFPNYSSELNVNALLLGDSALYLCASSFQDRDGYTFGSGTRLTVV.